The clone carrying this TCR beta chain was detected a few times. Antigen: not known. The data were taken from a study of radiation and T cells in renal cell carcinoma. Notes on the study in general: No pretreatment tumor biopsies were available for baseline clonotypes. Top tumor clonotypes rose in blood 2 weeks post-radiation, then contracted.

Time point specified: baseline pretreatment blood. Treatment reported: 15 Gy SBRT to primary tumor, nephrectomy 4 weeks later. Radiation-treated patients gave blood at baseline, week 2 and week 4. The tumor was a clear cell renal cell carcinoma. The CDR3 has 16 residues. V was clipped by 3 bases and J by 6 bases; unmatched bases: 8. Germline values: CDR1 LNHDA, CDR2 SQIVND (reference sequence). Profiling relied on immunoSEQ multiplex PCR, and the TCRdb table lists in-frame clones only, not all of them. The data show 70,000 to 100,000 clones, approximately 80% seen once. The input for sequencing was blood, taken from a patient whose treatment included radiotherapy and nephrectomy. V gene TRBV19 combines with J gene TRBJ2-2; the match to TRBD1 covers 9 bases. The TCR comes from a man aged 60-69 years with renal cell carcinoma. This chain's CDR3 is CASSMLTTGGSGELFF. CDR3 coding DNA: TGTGCCAGTAGTATGTTGACGACAGGGGGTTCCGGGGAGCTGTTTTTT.